The 15 T cell receptor beta chains listed next were all sequenced from one sample in a study of molecular identifiers for immune sequencing clone quantification. TCRdb reanalysed the PCR reads using MiXCR and keeps one entry per CDR3 protein. The data show approximately 550,000 distinct CDR3 sequences, under 30% seen once. Material for sequencing was naive CD8+ T cells from blood, with Jurkat cell RNA spiked in. Subset meaning: FACS-sorted CD8+CD4-CCR7+CD45RA+ naive T cells. The receptors stem from a human donor in good health. Some libraries in this study had Jurkat cell RNA spiked in.

This clonotype was seen at least ten times. The V call is TRBV7-9, the J call TRBJ2-7, with TRBD1 matching 7 bases. V lost 5 bases and J lost 7; bases outside the gene matches: 5. Germline values: CDR1 SEHNR, CDR2 FQNEAQ (reference sequence). There are 12 residues in the CDR3. The CDR3 coding sequence is TGTGCCAGCAGCGCGACAGGGCCTGAGCAGTACTTC. It encodes CASSATGPEQYF.

This clonotype was seen more than once but under ten times. The rearrangement links TRBV7-9 to TRBJ2-7, with D maybe TRBD1 (7 bases). V lost 5 bases to trimming and J lost 4 bases, with 21 bases between them. The CDR3 is made up of 16 amino acids. CDR1 SEHNR and CDR2 FQNEAQ come from the germline V gene (reference sequence). CDR3 sequence: CASSPRSAGGWYEQYF. The CDR3 region has the DNA TGTGCCAGCAGCCCCCGGTCGGCAGGGGGGTGGTACGAGCAGTACTTC.

This clonotype came up many times. V gene TRBV7-9 combines with J gene TRBJ2-4; D remains ambiguous. Trimming shortened V by 4 bases and J by 0 bases, and 13 bases separated the two germline ends. Germline V gives CDR1 SEHNR, CDR2 FQNEAQ (reference sequence). This CDR3 contains 16 residues. The CDR3 loop reads CASSSDDNPAKNIQYF. The CDR3 DNA reads TGTGCCAGCAGCTCGGATGACAATCCAGCCAAAAACATTCAGTACTTC. Together with reference TRBV7-9 and TRBJ2-4, the CDR3 gives the full variable domain: DTGVSQNPRHKITKRGQNVTFRCDPISEHNRLYWYRQTLGQGPEFLTYFQNEAQLEKSRLLSDRFSAERPKGSFSTLEIQRTEQGDSAMYLCASSSDDNPAKNIQYFGAGTRLSVL.

This clonotype showed up just a few times. The V gene is TRBV7-9, the J gene TRBJ1-3; weak D call: TRBD1 (6 bases). CDR1 and CDR2 from the germline V gene are SEHNR and FQNEAQ (reference sequence). V shed 0 bases and J shed 0 bases, with 12 bases lying between them. The CDR3 loop spans 17 amino acids. The CDR3 coding sequence is TGTGCCAGCAGCTTAGCGGATGCGACAGGCTCTGGAAACACCATATATTTT. Translating gives CASSLADATGSGNTIYF.

This chain links TRBV30 with TRBJ2-3, with 7 bases matching TRBD1. This CDR3 has 13 residues. The junction had 3 bases not matched to a gene; V was cut back by 2 bases and J by 4 bases. The germline gives CDR1 GTSNPN, CDR2 SVGIG (reference sequence). CDR3 in amino acids: CAWSSTGADTQYF. CDR3 in DNA: TGTGCCTGGAGTTCCACAGGGGCAGATACGCAGTATTTT.

This clonotype has only a few counts. The V and J genes are TRBV9 and TRBJ2-5, with D hard to call. Trimming removed 4 bases at V and 0 bases at J, with 10 bases between. Germline CDR1 and CDR2: SGDLS and YYNGEE. CDR3 length: 14 amino acids. DNA of the CDR3: TGTGCCAGCAGCTCTGACTCCAACCAAGAGACCCAGTACTTC. It encodes CASSSDSNQETQYF. Full variable domain (remainder filled in from reference TRBV9 and TRBJ2-5): DSGVTQTPKHLITATGQRVTLRCSPRSGDLSVYWYQQSLDQGLQFLIQYYNGEERAKGNILERFSAQQFPDLHSELNLSSLELGDSALYFCASSSDSNQETQYFGPGTRLLVL.

V gene TRBV29-1 combines with J gene TRBJ2-5, with 10 nucleotides matching TRBD2. CDR3 length: 17 residues. Germline loops: CDR1 SQVTM, CDR2 ANQGSEA. Trimming took 1 base from V and 5 from J; bases not matched to a gene: 13. CDR3 sequence (DNA): TGCAGCGTTGAAGGGAATCTAGCGGGAGCGGCGGGGGAGACCCAGTACTTC. As protein: CSVEGNLAGAAGETQYF.

This clonotype was seen a handful of times. The rearrangement joins TRBV6-2 or TRBV6-3 to TRBJ2-7; 11 positions agree with TRBD2. Germline V gives CDR1 MNHEY, CDR2 SVGEGT. The CDR3 runs 14 residues. The ends lost 6 bases at V and 2 bases at J; junction bases unmatched: 3. The CDR3: CASRPLAGAYEQYF. The CDR3 bases are TGTGCCAGCAGACCACTAGCGGGAGCCTACGAGCAGTACTTC.

V is TRBV6-4 and J is TRBJ1-5, with D unresolved. This CDR3 comprises 16 residues. V was cut by 7 bases and J by 1 base, with 17 bases left in between. The germline V gene has CDR1 MRHNA and CDR2 SNTAGT. CDR3 in DNA: TGTGCCAGCAACAAACCGGGGTGTCGGAGCAATCAGCCCCAGCATTTT. Amino acid sequence: CASNKPGCRSNQPQHF.

This clonotype has at least ten counts. The chain couples TRBV5-5 to TRBJ2-7; 9 nucleotides align to TRBD2. The germline CDR1 and CDR2 sequences are SGHKS and YYEKEE (reference sequence). The V and J ends lost 1 base and 4 bases, in that order; junction bases with no gene match: 3. This CDR3 comprises 14 residues. The chain's CDR3 is CASSLLLAGYEQYF. The CDR3 DNA reads as TGTGCCAGCAGCTTGCTCCTAGCGGGGTACGAGCAGTACTTC.

This chain uses TRBV6-2 or TRBV6-3 with TRBJ2-7; 8 nucleotides line up with TRBD2. Germline trimming cut 8 bases from V and 3 bases from J; bases unmatched to any gene: 3. This CDR3 is built from 12 residues. Germline V gene sequence: CDR1 MNHEY, CDR2 SVGEGT. The CDR3 DNA follows: TGTGCCAGCGGAGCGGGAGACTACGAGCAGTACTTC. Protein sequence: CASGAGDYEQYF.

This clonotype was seen once. The CDR3 loop is CASSLDAGYSYEQYF. In DNA, the CDR3 is TGTGCCAGCAGCTTAGATGCGGGTTACTCCTACGAGCAGTACTTC. The chain joins TRBV7-2 to TRBJ2-7, with D perhaps TRBD2 (5 bases). The V gene lost 1 base and the J gene lost 0 bases, with 10 bases spanning the gap. CDR3 length: 15 residues. The germline gives CDR1 SGHTA, CDR2 FQGNSA.

The chain recombines TRBV2 with TRBJ1-1; D possibly corresponds to TRBD1 (6 bases). CDR1 SNHLY and CDR2 FYNNEI come from the germline V gene. V dropped 11 bases and J dropped 4 bases, with 17 bases sitting between them. The CDR3 is made up of 13 amino acids. CDR3 residues: CAAMGGHGTEAFF. The DNA of the CDR3 is TGTGCCGCAATGGGGGGGCACGGCACTGAAGCTTTCTTT.

About this clonotype: This may be a read error, as it is one base from a much larger clone. CDR3 loop: CASSQDGRLREAFF. CDR3 bases: TGCGCCAGCAGCCAAGATGGGAGGCTCCGTGAAGCTTTCTTT. This sequence joins TRBV4-1 and TRBJ1-1; D gene unclear. Germline-derived CDR1 and CDR2 are MGHRA and YSYEKL. V lost 0 bases, J lost 7 bases, and 12 bases lay in between. The CDR3 extends over 14 amino acids.

J is TRBJ1-1 and V is TRBV28; 8 nucleotides align to TRBD1. Germline V gene lookup returns CDR1 MDHEN and CDR2 SYDVKM. V lost 3 bases, J lost 3 bases, and 9 bases stayed unmatched. The CDR3 spans 16 residues. For the CDR3, the DNA is TGTGCCAGCAGTTTGCCCCAATGGGGACAGGACACTGAAGCTTTCTTT. Its protein is CASSLPQWGQDTEAFF.